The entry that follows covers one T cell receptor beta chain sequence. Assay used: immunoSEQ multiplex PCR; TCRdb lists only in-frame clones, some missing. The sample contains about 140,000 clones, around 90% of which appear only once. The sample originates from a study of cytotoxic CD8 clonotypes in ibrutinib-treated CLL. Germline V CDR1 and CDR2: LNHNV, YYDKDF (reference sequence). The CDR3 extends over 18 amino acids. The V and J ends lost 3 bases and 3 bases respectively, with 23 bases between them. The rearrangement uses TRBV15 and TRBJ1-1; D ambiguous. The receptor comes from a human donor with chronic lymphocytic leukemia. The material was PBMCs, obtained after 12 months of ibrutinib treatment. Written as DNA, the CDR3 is TGTGCCACCAGCAGCCCCCGGTCCAGGCCCAGAGCGGACACTGAAGCTTTCTTT. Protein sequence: CATSSPRSRPRADTEAFF.